This entry features one T cell receptor beta chain sequence. Its specificity is not known. PCR employed 60 Vbeta and 13 Jbeta primers. Profiling relied on immunoSEQ multiplex PCR, and the TCRdb table lists in-frame clones only, not all of them. The sample holds 190,000 or so clones, 80% seen once. This sample was taken from a study of cytomegalovirus exposure and HLA in healthy donors. Study-wide findings and caveats: An analysis was carried out at a later point. It showed that HLA-associated TCR beta chains were more clonally expanded than equally common non-associated chains.

Healthy donors of bone marrow made up the group. The receptor was isolated from a boy aged 5-17 years in good health and CMV-seronegative. The sequenced sample was PBMCs.

DNA of the CDR3: TGCGCCAGCAGCTTGGCCTGGGGCGCAGGGTATGGCTACACCTTC. Translation: CASSLAWGAGYGYTF. The V gene is TRBV5-1, the J gene TRBJ1-2; tentatively, D is TRBD1 (5 bases). This CDR3 has 15 amino acids. Trimming pared 0 bases from V and 5 bases from J, leaving 14 bases between. CDR1 SGHRS and CDR2 YFSETQ come from the germline V gene. The whole variable domain, filled in from reference TRBV5-1 and TRBJ1-2, reads KAGVTQTPRYLIKTRGQQVTLSCSPISGHRSVSWYQQTPGQGLQFLFEYFSETQRNKGNFPGRFSGRQFSNSRSEMNVSTLELGDSALYLCASSLAWGAGYGYTFGSGTRLTVV.